A selection of T cell receptor beta chains follows, all from one sample in a study of blood T cell repertoires in COVID-19. The assay was immunoSEQ multiplex PCR, and TCRdb's table has in-frame clones only and misses some. The table has around 250,000 clones, over 80% seen once; the top ten hold roughly 1.9%. Material for sequencing was peripheral blood. The receptors derive from a man aged 30 to 45 who had recovered from COVID-19. The CDR3 runs from the conserved cysteine through the conserved F or W. The D gene is left open where the match is weak. Clone size is stated in some rows and not others, as once, few, many or a class when expanded.

clone_size: .
v_call: TRBV10-2
j_call: TRBJ2-3
d_call: .
cdr3_aa: CASSGAVPDTQYF
cdr3_nt: TGCGCCAGCAGTGGTGCGGTCCCAGATACGCAGTATTTT

clone_size: .
v_call: TRBV10-3
j_call: TRBJ1-1
d_call: .
cdr3_aa: CAISAPGVSEAFF
cdr3_nt: TGTGCCATCAGTGCTCCAGGGGTCAGTGAAGCTTTCTTT

clone_size: .
v_call: TRBV5-1
j_call: TRBJ2-5
d_call: TRBD1
cdr3_aa: CASSPGQTQETQYF
cdr3_nt: TGCGCCAGCAGCCCGGGACAGACTCAAGAGACCCAGTACTTC

clone_size: .
v_call: TRBV24-1
j_call: TRBJ2-1
d_call: TRBD1
cdr3_aa: CATSDLDRGPGEQFF
cdr3_nt: TGTGCCACCAGTGATTTAGATAGGGGGCCAGGTGAGCAGTTCTTC

clone_size: .
v_call: TRBV3-1/TRBV3-2
j_call: TRBJ1-3
d_call: .
cdr3_aa: CASSQTPPQGLGNTIYF
cdr3_nt: TGTGCCAGCAGCCAGACCCCGCCCCAGGGGTTAGGAAACACCATATATTTT

clone_size: .
v_call: TRBV5-1
j_call: TRBJ2-5
d_call: .
cdr3_aa: CASSWKQGSETQYF
cdr3_nt: TGCGCCAGCAGCTGGAAGCAGGGGAGTGAGACCCAGTACTTC

clone_size: once
v_call: TRBV18
j_call: TRBJ1-1
d_call: .
cdr3_aa: CASSPRQSQAFF
cdr3_nt: TGTGCCAGCTCACCGAGACAGAGTCAAGCTTTCTTT

clone_size: .
v_call: TRBV11-2
j_call: TRBJ2-3
d_call: TRBD2
cdr3_aa: CASSQTSGAGDTQYF
cdr3_nt: TGTGCCAGCAGCCAGACTAGCGGGGCCGGGGATACGCAGTATTTT

clone_size: .
v_call: TRBV19
j_call: TRBJ2-2
d_call: TRBD1
cdr3_aa: CASSLGTGANTGELFF
cdr3_nt: TGTGCCAGTAGCCTGGGGACAGGGGCGAACACCGGGGAGCTGTTTTTT

clone_size: once
v_call: TRBV12-3/TRBV12-4
j_call: TRBJ2-2
d_call: TRBD2
cdr3_aa: CASSGTSAGELFF
cdr3_nt: TGTGCCAGCAGTGGGACTAGCGCCGGGGAGCTGTTTTTT

clone_size: once
v_call: TRBV25-1
j_call: TRBJ2-5
d_call: .
cdr3_aa: CASSASRIEETQYF
cdr3_nt: TGTGCCAGCAGTGCCTCGAGAATAGAAGAGACCCAGTACTTC

clone_size: .
v_call: TRBV29-1
j_call: TRBJ2-1
d_call: .
cdr3_aa: CSDRSYNEQFF
cdr3_nt: TGCAGTGACAGATCCTACAATGAGCAGTTCTTC

clone_size: few
v_call: TRBV12-3/TRBV12-4
j_call: TRBJ1-3
d_call: TRBD1
cdr3_aa: CASRQGGVDTIYF
cdr3_nt: TGTGCCAGTAGACAGGGGGGTGTGGACACCATATATTTT

clone_size: .
v_call: TRBV7-2
j_call: TRBJ1-6
d_call: .
cdr3_aa: CASSLPGMALHF
cdr3_nt: TGTGCCAGCAGCCTCCCCGGGATGGCCCTCCACTTT